This TCR beta chain was documented in a study of a mutant IDH1 vaccine in newly diagnosed glioma. About the study: Sex among treated patients split approximately 62% male, about 40% female; mean age was approximately 40 years.

Libraries were prepared by immunoSEQ multiplex PCR; TCRdb keeps only in-frame clonotypes and omits some of them. The sample holds some 48,000 clones; over 65% are singletons and the top ten take 12%. Stated time point: week 35, safety follow-up. All doses held 300 ug of mutant IDH1 20-mer peptide, with topical imiquimod. Remarks on this clone: What it binds is unknown.

CDR3 length equals 15 residues. CDR1 and CDR2 from the germline V gene are LNHDA and SQIVND (reference sequence). V was pared by 5 bases and J by 0 bases, with 10 bases between. This TCR derives from a man aged 40-49 years with glioma. The rearrangement joins TRBV19 to TRBJ1-4; D is ambiguous. The sequences come from PBMCs, collected from a glioma patient whose treatment included an IDH1 peptide vaccine. For the CDR3, the DNA is TGTGCCAGTAGTGCCGTGGGTGCAACTAATGAAAAACTGTTTTTT. Translated, it gives CASSAVGATNEKLFF.